The rows below give T cell receptor beta chains drawn from one sample of a study of beta chain features in type 1 diabetes. Measured with immunoSEQ multiplex PCR; TCRdb has only the in-frame clones, and not every one. The sample carries roughly 730,000 clones, under 15% recorded once. The sequencing sample was made of naive CD4+ T cells from blood. The receptors stem from a man between 18 and 35 years old with type 1 diabetes. Each CDR3 is given with its conserved first and last residue. The D gene is left open where the match is weak. Clone size appears in some rows only: once, few, many, or a class for an expanded clone.

j_gene,abundance,d_gene,v_gene,CDR3aa,CDR3nt
TRBJ2-5,-,-,TRBV7-8,CASSNSGETQYF,TGTGCCAGCAGTAACTCCGGAGAGACCCAGTACTTC
TRBJ2-5,few,TRBD2,TRBV27,CASSFTSGGQETQYF,TGTGCCAGCAGTTTCACCTCGGGGGGGCAAGAGACCCAGTACTTC
TRBJ2-5,few,-,TRBV29-1,CSVSMPETQYF,TGCAGCGTTAGTATGCCAGAGACCCAGTACTTC
TRBJ1-6,-,TRBD1,TRBV6-1,CASRPTGLDHSPLHF,TGTGCCAGCAGGCCGACAGGGTTGGATCATTCACCCCTCCACTTT
TRBJ1-5,-,-,TRBV30,CAWAPGNNQPQHF,TGTGCCTGGGCGCCAGGGAACAATCAGCCCCAGCATTTT
TRBJ2-5,few,TRBD2,TRBV6-5,CASSFRGLADQETQYF,TGTGCCAGCAGTTTTCGGGGACTAGCGGACCAAGAGACCCAGTACTTC
TRBJ1-1,-,TRBD1,TRBV6-5,CASSPMDRGNTEAFF,TGTGCCAGCAGTCCCATGGACAGGGGGAACACTGAAGCTTTCTTT
TRBJ2-3,-,-,TRBV7-9,CASSFTGLGSDTQYF,TGTGCCAGCAGCTTCACCGGGCTAGGATCAGATACGCAGTATTTT
TRBJ2-1,-,TRBD1,TRBV18,CASSDTTGAYNEQFF,TGTGCCAGCTCGGATACGACAGGGGCCTACAATGAGCAGTTCTTC
TRBJ1-2,few,-,TRBV7-8,CASSEYSSNYGYTF,TGTGCCAGCAGCGAATACAGCTCCAACTATGGCTACACCTTC
TRBJ1-3,-,-,TRBV6-6,CASNRHNLGSGNTIYF,TGTGCCAGCAATAGGCACAACTTAGGATCTGGAAACACCATATATTTT
TRBJ2-5,few,-,TRBV30,CAWSVRLRSPKWETQYF,TGTGCCTGGAGTGTACGACTTAGGTCTCCGAAATGGGAGACCCAGTACTTC
TRBJ1-2,few,-,TRBV7-9,CASSSREDYGYTF,TGTGCCAGCAGTTCCAGGGAGGACTATGGCTACACCTTC
TRBJ1-2,-,TRBD1,TRBV29-1,CSVGPQGQEKDGYTF,TGCAGCGTTGGGCCCCAGGGACAGGAAAAGGATGGCTACACCTTC
TRBJ2-3,-,TRBD2,TRBV4-1,CASSQDGWPSGASDTQYF,TGCGCCAGCAGCCAAGATGGATGGCCTAGCGGGGCTTCAGATACGCAGTATTTT
TRBJ2-5,-,-,TRBV28,CASSLPTGEETQYF,TGTGCCAGCAGTTTGCCGACAGGCGAAGAGACCCAGTACTTC
TRBJ2-5,-,-,TRBV2,CASSVAETQYF,TGTGCCAGCAGTGTGGCCGAGACCCAGTACTTC
TRBJ2-3,few,TRBD2,TRBV4-1,CASSQDFTSGDLDTQYF,TGCGCCAGCAGCCAAGATTTTACTAGCGGGGATCTAGATACGCAGTATTTT
TRBJ1-5,-,-,TRBV5-1,CASSLEGHFNQPQHF,TGCGCCAGCAGCTTGGAGGGGCACTTCAATCAGCCCCAGCATTTT
TRBJ2-7,-,-,TRBV28,CASSFGGLTYEQYF,TGTGCCAGCAGTTTCGGGGGACTTACCTACGAGCAGTACTTC
TRBJ2-5,few,-,TRBV6-1,CASSEQSQETQYF,TGTGCCAGCAGTGAACAGTCACAAGAGACCCAGTACTTC
TRBJ1-1,-,-,TRBV15,CATSRDRGDSEAFF,TGTGCCACCAGCAGAGATCGGGGGGATTCTGAAGCTTTCTTT
TRBJ1-2,-,TRBD1,TRBV30,CAWSRDRAGGYTF,TGTGCCTGGAGCCGGGACAGGGCCGGGGGCTACACCTTC
TRBJ1-2,-,-,TRBV28,CASSRGSYGYTF,TGTGCCAGCAGTCGCGGGAGCTATGGCTACACCTTC
TRBJ1-2,few,-,TRBV30,CAWSGANYGYTF,TGTGCCTGGAGTGGAGCTAACTATGGCTACACCTTC
TRBJ2-5,few,TRBD2,TRBV9,CASSPRTSGTRVEETQYF,TGTGCCAGCAGCCCCCGGACTAGCGGGACCCGCGTCGAGGAGACCCAGTACTTC
TRBJ1-1,-,-,TRBV5-6,CASSLNTEAFF,TGTGCCAGCAGTCTGAACACTGAAGCTTTCTTT